A single T cell receptor (beta chain) is shown here with its context. Antigen specificity is unknown. The record originates from a study of OX40 agonist ivuxolimab in advanced cancers. Background on the study: Those treated in dose escalation had hepatocellular carcinoma, melanoma, renal cell cancer or head and neck cancer.

Study results and limitations: Among the lowest peripheral clonal expansion occurred in 0.1-3.0 mg/kg partial responders. Both CD4+ and CD8+ T cell populations in blood had undergone clonal expansion by week 6 at 0.1 to 3.0 mg/kg.

Peripheral blood came from all dose cohorts at three timepoints. Assay: immunoSEQ multiplex PCR; the TCRdb copy retains only in-frame clones and omits some. This sample carries roughly 60,000 clones, roughly 84% of them seen once, and the ten largest clones take 4.6%. Germline loops: CDR1 SGDLS, CDR2 YYNGEE. The CDR3 length is 14 residues. V lost 3 bases and J lost 8, with 15 bases in between. This chain connects TRBV9 to TRBJ2-1, with D possibly being TRBD2 (5 bases). Sequencing used CD4+ or CD8+ T cells sorted from blood, obtained in a trial of the OX40 agonist ivuxolimab. This receptor was obtained from an adult with an advanced solid tumor such as melanoma, head and neck, liver or kidney cancer. CDR3 amino acids: CASSARGGVDEQFF. The CDR3 bases are TGTGCCAGCAGCGCCCGGGGTGGGGTCGATGAGCAGTTCTTC.